This T cell receptor (beta chain) appears in the sequencing data of a study of sequential checkpoint blockade in melanoma. Study in general: Both treatment sequences were followed by maintenance nivolumab.

This clone has a handful of counts. As to treatment: randomized to nivolumab then ipilimumab (arm A) or the reverse (arm B). Sorted cells were live CD3+CD8+, lacking CD19 and CD56, from PBMCs. Profiling relied on immunoSEQ multiplex PCR, and the TCRdb table lists in-frame clones only, not all of them. Of under 50,000 clones detected, over 75% appear once; the ten largest clones hold 9.5% to 15%. The source material was CD8+ T cells sorted from blood (inferred from file names), sampled from a patient given nivolumab and ipilimumab in sequence. The sequence came from a human donor with melanoma.

The CDR3 DNA reads TGTGCCAGCAGCGAGACAGGGAAGCAAGAGACCCAGTACTTC. Encoded protein: CASSETGKQETQYF. J is TRBJ2-5 and V is TRBV7-9, with 7 bases identical to TRBD1. Germline V CDR1 and CDR2: SEHNR, FQNEAQ (reference sequence). This CDR3 is 14 amino acids long. With 5 bases clipped from V and 2 bases from J, the junction kept 5 bases outside the gene matches.